This T cell receptor (beta chain) emerged from a study of CD8 T cells in Susac syndrome. TEMRA cells were FACS-enriched, unlike CD8+ and CD4+ T cells, which were negatively isolated. Random-hexamer reverse transcription was applied to roughly 0.5 to 1 ug RNA. Amplification of the TCR beta CDR3 was carried out by immunoSEQ multiplex PCR, which spanned a total of 54 Vbeta and 13 Jbeta segments. TCRdb reprocessed the immunoSEQ multiplex PCR reads with MiXCR, giving one entry per CDR3 protein. In the table there are approximately 220,000 distinct CDR3 sequences, about 94% of which are singletons. The CDR3 covers 14 residues. Germline V gene lookup returns CDR1 LNHNV and CDR2 YYDKDF (reference sequence). V lost 1 base and J 8 bases, leaving 9 bases between the germline ends.

The rearrangement uses TRBV15 and TRBJ1-6; possible D gene TRBD1, 5 bases. Sequencing used CD8+ T cells from PBMCs. The sequence was collected from a human donor with multiple sclerosis. The CDR3 loop reads CATSRGQSDSPLHF. The DNA of the CDR3 is TGTGCCACCAGCAGAGGACAGTCCGATTCACCCCTCCACTTT.